This TCR beta chain came from a study of siplizumab effects on memory and regulatory T cells. Study outcomes and limitations: Among mappable alloreactive CD4+ clones, the Treg-derived fraction averaged 68.8% with siplizumab versus around 30% in controls. Mapping to unstimulated subsets was achieved for only a minor fraction of alloreactive clones. Naive T cell populations appeared to exhibit greater diversity than memory cells and appeared to be major alloresponse contributors. Fewer alloreactive sequences mapped to unstimulated CD4+ memory cells under siplizumab.

TCRdb's copy holds only in-frame clones and misses some; the assay was immunoSEQ multiplex PCR. The data hold 57,000 or so clones, with approximately 95% observed a single time. On this clone itself: Its antigen is still unknown.

Germline V gene sequence: CDR1 SQVTM, CDR2 ANQGSEA. The CDR3 covers 12 residues. With 3 bases clipped from V and 6 bases from J, the junction kept 4 bases outside the gene matches. The sequence was collected from a human donor in good health. The gene calls are TRBV29-1 and TRBJ1-2; 7 bases line up with TRBD1. The specimen sequenced was CD8+ T cells sorted from blood. CDR3 sequence (DNA): TGCAGCGTTGAGGCAGGGGGAAATGGCTACACCTTC. Translated: CSVEAGGNGYTF.